The rows below give T cell receptor beta chains drawn from one sample of a study of T cell changes during pregnancy in multiple sclerosis. TCRdb's copy holds only in-frame clones and misses some; the assay was immunoSEQ multiplex PCR. Of around 29,000 clones listed, more than 90% are singletons. The sequencing used CD4+ T cells from peripheral blood mononuclear cells, collected in the first trimester of pregnancy. These receptors came from a female donor with multiple sclerosis, enrolled in a pregnancy study. The CDR3 runs from the conserved cysteine through the conserved F or W. D genes are given only for firm matches.

D,V,CDR3
NA,TRBV4-2,CASSQGDAAGQNTEAFF
NA,TRBV28,CASSLNQPQHF
NA,TRBV6-5,CASSSPGRGTEAFF
TRBD1,TRBV5-4,CASSLVVQGVSGYTF
NA,TRBV6-1,CASSRTAYNEQFF
NA,TRBV7-6,CASSLGAGVTNEKLFF
NA,TRBV7-2,CASSFWSSGANVLTF
TRBD1,TRBV30,CAWSALDRDQETQYF
NA,TRBV5-4,CASSLVDGGGYTF
TRBD1,TRBV19,CASRQTGTSNQPQHF
TRBD2,TRBV9,CASSVGDSGGAGETQYF